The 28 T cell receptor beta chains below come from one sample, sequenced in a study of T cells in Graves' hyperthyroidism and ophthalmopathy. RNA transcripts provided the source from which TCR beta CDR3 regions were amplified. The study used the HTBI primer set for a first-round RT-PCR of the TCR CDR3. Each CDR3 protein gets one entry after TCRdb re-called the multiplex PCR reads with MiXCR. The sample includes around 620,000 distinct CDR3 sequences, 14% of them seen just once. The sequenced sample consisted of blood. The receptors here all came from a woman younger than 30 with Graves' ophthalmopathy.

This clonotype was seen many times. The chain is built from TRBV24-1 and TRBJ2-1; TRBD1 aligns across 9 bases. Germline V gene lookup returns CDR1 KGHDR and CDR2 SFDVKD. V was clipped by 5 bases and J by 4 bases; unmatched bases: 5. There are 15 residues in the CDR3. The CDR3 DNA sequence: TGTGCCACCAGTGGACGGGACAGGGTGTACAATGAGCAGTTCTTC. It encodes CATSGRDRVYNEQFF.

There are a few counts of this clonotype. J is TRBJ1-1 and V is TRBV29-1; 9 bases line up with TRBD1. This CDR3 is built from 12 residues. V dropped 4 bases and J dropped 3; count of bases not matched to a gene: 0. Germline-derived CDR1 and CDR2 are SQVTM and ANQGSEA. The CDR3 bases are TGCAGCGTTGGGACAGGGGACACTGAAGCTTTCTTT. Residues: CSVGTGDTEAFF.

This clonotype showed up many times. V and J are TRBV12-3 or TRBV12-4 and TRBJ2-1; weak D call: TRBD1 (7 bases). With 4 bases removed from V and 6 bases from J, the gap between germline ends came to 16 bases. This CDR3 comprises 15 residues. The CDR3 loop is CASSSAGQPFNEQFF. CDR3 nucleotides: TGTGCCAGCAGTTCGGCGGGACAGCCCTTCAATGAGCAGTTCTTC.

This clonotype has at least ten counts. In DNA, the CDR3 is TGTGCCAGCCGATACCCGGGGACCCACGAGCAGTACTTC. Translating gives CASRYPGTHEQYF. The chain carries TRBV12-3 or TRBV12-4 and TRBJ2-7; D could derive from TRBD1 or TRBD2 (5 bases each). The CDR3 runs to 13 residues. V was cut by 8 bases and J by 5 bases, with 16 bases left in between.

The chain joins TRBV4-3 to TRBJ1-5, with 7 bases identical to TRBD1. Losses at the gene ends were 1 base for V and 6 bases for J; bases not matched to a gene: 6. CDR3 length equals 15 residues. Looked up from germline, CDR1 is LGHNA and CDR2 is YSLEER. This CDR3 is CASSQVQGFTQPQHF. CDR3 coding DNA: TGCGCCAGCAGCCAAGTACAGGGGTTCACTCAGCCCCAGCATTTT.

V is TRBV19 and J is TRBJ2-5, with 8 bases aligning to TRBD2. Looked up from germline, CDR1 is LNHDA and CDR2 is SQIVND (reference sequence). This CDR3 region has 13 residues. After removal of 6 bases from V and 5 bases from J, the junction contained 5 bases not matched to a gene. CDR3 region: CASRGAGDETQYF. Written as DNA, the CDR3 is TGTGCCAGTAGGGGAGCGGGAGATGAGACCCAGTACTTC.

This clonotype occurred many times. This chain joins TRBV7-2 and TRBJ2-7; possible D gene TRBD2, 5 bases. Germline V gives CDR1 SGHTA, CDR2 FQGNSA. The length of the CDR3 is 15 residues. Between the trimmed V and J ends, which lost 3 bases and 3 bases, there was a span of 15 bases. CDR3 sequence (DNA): TGTGCCAGCAGCTTTCGAGGAGGTCAAGGCTACGAGCAGTACTTC. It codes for CASSFRGGQGYEQYF.

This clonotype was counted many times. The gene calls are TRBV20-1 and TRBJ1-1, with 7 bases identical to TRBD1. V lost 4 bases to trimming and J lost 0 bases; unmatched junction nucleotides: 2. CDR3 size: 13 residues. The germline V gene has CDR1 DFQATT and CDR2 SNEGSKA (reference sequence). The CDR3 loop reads CSAIDRVNTEAFF. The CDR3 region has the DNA TGCAGTGCTATAGACAGGGTGAACACTGAAGCTTTCTTT.

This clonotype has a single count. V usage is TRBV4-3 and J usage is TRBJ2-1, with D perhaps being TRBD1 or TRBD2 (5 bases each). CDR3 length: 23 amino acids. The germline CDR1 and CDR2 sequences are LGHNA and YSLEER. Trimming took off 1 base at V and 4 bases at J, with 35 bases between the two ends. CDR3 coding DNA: TGCGCCAGCAGCCAAGGTGGGCTAGGGACCCCAACCCGGTTCTACACCAAGTACAATGAGCAGTTCTTC. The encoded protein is CASSQGGLGTPTRFYTKYNEQFF.

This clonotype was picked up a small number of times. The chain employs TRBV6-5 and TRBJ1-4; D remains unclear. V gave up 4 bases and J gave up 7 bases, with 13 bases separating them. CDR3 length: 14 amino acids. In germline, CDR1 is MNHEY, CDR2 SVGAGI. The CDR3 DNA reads TGTGCCAGCAGTTCCGCCGGCCTGAGTGAAAAACTGTTTTTT. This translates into CASSSAGLSEKLFF.

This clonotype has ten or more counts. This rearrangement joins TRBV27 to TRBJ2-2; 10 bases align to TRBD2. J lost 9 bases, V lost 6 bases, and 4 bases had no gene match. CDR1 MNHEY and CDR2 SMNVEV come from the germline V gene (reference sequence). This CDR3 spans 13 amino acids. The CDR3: CASRLAGTRELFF. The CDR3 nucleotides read TGTGCCAGCAGACTAGCGGGAACACGGGAGCTGTTTTTT.

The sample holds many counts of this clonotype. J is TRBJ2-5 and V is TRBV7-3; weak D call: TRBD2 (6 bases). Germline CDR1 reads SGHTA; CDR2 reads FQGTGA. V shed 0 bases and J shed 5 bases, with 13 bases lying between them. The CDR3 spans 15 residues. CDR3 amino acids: CASSLTGSSGETQYF. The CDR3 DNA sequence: TGTGCCAGCAGCTTAACCGGCTCCAGCGGGGAGACCCAGTACTTC.

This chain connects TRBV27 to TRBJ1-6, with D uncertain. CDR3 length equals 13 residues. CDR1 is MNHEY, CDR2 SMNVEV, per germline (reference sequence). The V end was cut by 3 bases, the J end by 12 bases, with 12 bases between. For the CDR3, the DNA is TGTGCCAGCAGTTTTTCCCCAGTGGTACCCCTCCACTTT. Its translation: CASSFSPVVPLHF.

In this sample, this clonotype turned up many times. DNA of the CDR3: TGTGCCAGCAGCTTAGACACGGGAGCGGGCTACGAGCAGTACTTC. This sequence encodes CASSLDTGAGYEQYF. The J gene is TRBJ2-7, the V gene TRBV11-2, with a weak D call TRBD2 (6 bases). CDR1 is SGHAT, CDR2 FQNNGV, per germline. The CDR3 extends over 15 amino acids. V shed 0 bases and J shed 3 bases, with 12 bases lying between them.

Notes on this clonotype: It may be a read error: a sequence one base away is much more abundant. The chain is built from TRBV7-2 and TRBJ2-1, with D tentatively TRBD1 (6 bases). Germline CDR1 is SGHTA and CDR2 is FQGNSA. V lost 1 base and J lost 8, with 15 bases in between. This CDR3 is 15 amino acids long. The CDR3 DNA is TGTGCCAGCAGCTTAGGTCAGGGGCAATACGATGAGCAGTTCTTC. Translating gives CASSLGQGQYDEQFF. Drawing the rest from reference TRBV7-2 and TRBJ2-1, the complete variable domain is GAGVSQSPSNKVTEKGKDVELRCDPISGHTALYWYRQSLGQGLEFLIYFQGNSAPDKSGLPSDRFSAERTGGSVSTLTIQRTQQEDSAVYLCASSLGQGQYDEQFFGPGTRLTVL.

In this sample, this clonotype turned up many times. CDR3 residues: CSAIWPERPDTQYF. The CDR3 DNA follows: TGCAGTGCTATATGGCCTGAGAGACCAGATACGCAGTATTTT. This rearrangement joins TRBV20-1 to TRBJ2-3; D remains ambiguous. There are 14 residues in the CDR3. The V gene's germline CDR1 is DFQATT and CDR2 SNEGSKA (reference sequence). Deletions cut 4 bases from V and 4 bases from J, with 15 bases between.

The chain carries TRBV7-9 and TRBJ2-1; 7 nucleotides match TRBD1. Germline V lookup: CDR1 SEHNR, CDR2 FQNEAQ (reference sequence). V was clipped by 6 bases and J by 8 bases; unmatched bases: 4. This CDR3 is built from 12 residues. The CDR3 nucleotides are TGTGCCAGCAGAAACAGGGGCGATGAGCAGTTCTTC. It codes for CASRNRGDEQFF.

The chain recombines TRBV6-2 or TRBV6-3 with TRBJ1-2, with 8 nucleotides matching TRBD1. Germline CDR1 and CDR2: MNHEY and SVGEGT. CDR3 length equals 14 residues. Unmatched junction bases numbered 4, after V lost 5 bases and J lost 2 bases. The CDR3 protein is CASSDRGGNYGYTF. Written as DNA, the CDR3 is TGTGCCAGCAGTGACAGGGGCGGAAACTATGGCTACACCTTC.

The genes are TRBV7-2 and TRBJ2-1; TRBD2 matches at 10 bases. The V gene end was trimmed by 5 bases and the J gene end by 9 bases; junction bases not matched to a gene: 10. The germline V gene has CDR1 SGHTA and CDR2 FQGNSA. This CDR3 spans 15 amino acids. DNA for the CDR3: TGTGCCAGCAGCCCGTGGACTAGCGGAGCGGGTGAGCAGTTCTTC. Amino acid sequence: CASSPWTSGAGEQFF.

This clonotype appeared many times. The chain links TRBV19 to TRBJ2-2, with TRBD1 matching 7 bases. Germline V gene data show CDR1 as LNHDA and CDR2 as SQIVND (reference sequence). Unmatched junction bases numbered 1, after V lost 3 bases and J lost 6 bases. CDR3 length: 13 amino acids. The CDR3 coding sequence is TGTGCCAGTAGTATGACAGGGCCCGGGGAGCTGTTTTTT. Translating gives CASSMTGPGELFF.

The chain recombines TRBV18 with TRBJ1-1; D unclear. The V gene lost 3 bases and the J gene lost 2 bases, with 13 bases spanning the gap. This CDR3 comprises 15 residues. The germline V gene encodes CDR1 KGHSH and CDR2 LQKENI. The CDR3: CASSPIPSANTEAFF. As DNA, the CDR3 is TGTGCCAGCTCACCGATCCCAAGCGCTAACACTGAAGCTTTCTTT.

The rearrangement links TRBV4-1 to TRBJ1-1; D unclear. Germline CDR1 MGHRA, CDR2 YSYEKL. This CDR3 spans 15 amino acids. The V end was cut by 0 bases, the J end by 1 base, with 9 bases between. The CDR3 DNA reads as TGCGCCAGCAGCCAAGAGTTTCAGCCGAACACTGAAGCTTTCTTT. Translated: CASSQEFQPNTEAFF.

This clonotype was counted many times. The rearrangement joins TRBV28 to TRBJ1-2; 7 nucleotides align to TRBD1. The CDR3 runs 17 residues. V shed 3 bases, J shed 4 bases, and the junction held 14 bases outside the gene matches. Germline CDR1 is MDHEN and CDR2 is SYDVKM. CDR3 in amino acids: CASSFHAPRDRSYGYTF. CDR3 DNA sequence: TGTGCCAGCAGTTTCCACGCCCCCAGGGACAGAAGCTATGGCTACACCTTC.

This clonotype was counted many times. The CDR3 loop reads CSAAGRGTYEQYF. CDR3 in DNA: TGCAGTGCGGCGGGTCGAGGGACCTACGAGCAGTACTTC. The V call is TRBV20-1, the J call TRBJ2-7, with D possibly TRBD2 on 5 matching bases. Germline loops: CDR1 DFQATT, CDR2 SNEGSKA (reference sequence). The CDR3 is 13 residues long. The V end was cut by 6 bases, the J end by 2 bases, with 14 bases between.

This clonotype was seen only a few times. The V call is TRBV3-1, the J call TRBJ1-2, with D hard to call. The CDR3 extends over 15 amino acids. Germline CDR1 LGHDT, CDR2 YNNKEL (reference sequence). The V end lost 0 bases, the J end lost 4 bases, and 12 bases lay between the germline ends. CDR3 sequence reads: CASSQDFAGSYGYTF. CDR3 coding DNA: TGTGCCAGCAGCCAAGACTTTGCGGGGTCCTATGGCTACACCTTC.

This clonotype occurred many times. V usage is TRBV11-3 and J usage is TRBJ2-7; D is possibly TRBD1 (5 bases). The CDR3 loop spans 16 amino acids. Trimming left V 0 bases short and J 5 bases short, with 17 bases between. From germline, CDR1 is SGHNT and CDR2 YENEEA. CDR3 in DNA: TGTGCCAGCAGCTTAGATACGGCAGGGATCACGGACGAGCAGTACTTC. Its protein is CASSLDTAGITDEQYF.

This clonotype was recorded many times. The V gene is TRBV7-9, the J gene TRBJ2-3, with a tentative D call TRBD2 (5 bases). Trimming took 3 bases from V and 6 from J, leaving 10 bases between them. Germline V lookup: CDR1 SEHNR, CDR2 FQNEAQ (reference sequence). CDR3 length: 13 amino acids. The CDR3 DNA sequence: TGTGCCAGCAGCTTGGATCCGGGGGATACGCAGTATTTT. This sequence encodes CASSLDPGDTQYF.

The CDR3 bases are TGCGCCAGCAGCCACCCCAATCTTGGAAATGAGCAGTTCTTC. It is translated as CASSHPNLGNEQFF. The chain joins TRBV4-1 to TRBJ2-1, with D unclear. Trimming took 3 bases from V and 7 from J, leaving 13 bases between them. Germline V gene sequence: CDR1 MGHRA, CDR2 YSYEKL. The CDR3 contains 14 residues.